This TCR beta chain was identified during a study of blood T cell repertoires in COVID-19. Data came from immunoSEQ multiplex PCR; TCRdb stores just in-frame clones and leaves some out. Seen here are roughly 250,000 clones, 85% to 95% observed once, and the top ten hold approximately 2%. The CDR3 runs 18 residues. Trimming cost V 2 bases and J 6 bases; bases outside gene matches: 16. The germline gives CDR1 MNHEY, CDR2 SVGEGT. The TCR was taken from a woman aged 18-29 years who had recovered from COVID-19. Sequencing input: PBMCs or T cells enriched from blood (not recorded which). The chain carries TRBV6-2 or TRBV6-3 and TRBJ2-3; 8 bases match TRBD1. CDR3 in DNA: TGTGCCAGCAGTTACGGGCCAGCGACAGGGGAGGATCCCGATACGCAGTATTTT. This sequence encodes CASSYGPATGEDPDTQYF.